The rows below give T cell receptor beta chains drawn from one sample of a study of blood T cell repertoires in COVID-19. Measured with immunoSEQ multiplex PCR; TCRdb has only the in-frame clones, and not every one. The repertoire holds about 350,000 clones, roughly 87% seen once, with around 3% in the top ten. The sample taken for sequencing was PBMCs or T cells enriched from blood (not recorded which). These receptor sequences come from a woman under 40 who had recovered from COVID-19. Both conserved end residues are part of each CDR3. D genes are given only for firm matches. Clone size appears in some rows only: once, few, many, or a class for an expanded clone.

D gene,J gene,V gene,CDR3 length,clone size,CDR3 protein,CDR3 DNA
.,TRBJ2-1,TRBV6-5,13,.,CASRGLAKAEQFF,TGTGCCAGCAGGGGTCTAGCGAAGGCTGAGCAGTTCTTC
TRBD1,TRBJ1-2,TRBV18,16,.,CASSPIGDRGGYGYTF,TGTGCCAGCTCACCGATCGGGGACAGGGGAGGATATGGCTACACCTTC
TRBD2,TRBJ2-1,TRBV2,14,.,CASAGLAGLGEQFF,TGTGCCAGCGCTGGACTAGCGGGACTCGGGGAGCAGTTCTTC
TRBD2,TRBJ2-1,TRBV28,14,.,CASKPGTRTNEQFF,TGTGCCAGCAAACCCGGGACTAGAACCAATGAGCAGTTCTTC
.,TRBJ1-5,TRBV19,15,.,CASSIWGQANQPQHF,TGTGCCAGTAGTATATGGGGCCAGGCCAATCAGCCCCAGCATTTT
.,TRBJ2-1,TRBV5-5,12,few,CASSFEQGWLFF,TGTGCCAGCAGCTTTGAACAGGGTTGGCTGTTCTTC
TRBD2,TRBJ2-1,TRBV27,14,once,CASSFGGLKNEQFF,TGTGCCAGCAGTTTCGGGGGGTTAAAGAATGAGCAGTTCTTC
.,TRBJ1-3,TRBV13,17,.,CASSLTGDFHSGNTIYF,TGTGCCAGCAGCTTAACCGGGGACTTCCACTCTGGAAACACCATATATTTT
.,TRBJ2-1,TRBV6-4,15,.,CASSETPAQGNEQFF,TGTGCCAGCAGTGAAACGCCAGCCCAGGGCAATGAGCAGTTCTTC
.,TRBJ1-2,TRBV3-1/TRBV3-2,16,.,CASSQDRAFPNYGYTF,TGTGCCAGCAGCCAAGATCGAGCCTTTCCCAACTATGGCTACACCTTC
.,TRBJ2-1,TRBV7-8,11,.,CASSFLNEQFF,TGTGCCAGCAGCTTTCTAAATGAGCAGTTCTTC
.,TRBJ1-1,TRBV7-9,15,.,CASSPVSGVNTEAFF,TGTGCCAGCAGCCCCGTATCAGGGGTGAACACTGAAGCTTTCTTT
TRBD2,TRBJ2-7,TRBV30,13,.,CACGERGGYQQYF,TGTGCCTGCGGGGAGCGGGGGGGCTATCAGCAGTACTTC
TRBD1,TRBJ1-5,TRBV19,16,.,CASSLTGTGSVGPQHF,TGTGCCAGTAGTTTAACCGGGACAGGGTCCGTTGGGCCCCAGCATTTT
TRBD1,TRBJ2-3,TRBV24-1,15,once,CATSEPGGATDTQYF,TGTGCCACCAGTGAACCAGGGGGCGCGACAGATACGCAGTATTTT
.,TRBJ2-7,TRBV5-8,13,.,CASSFRSSYEQYF,TGTGCCAGCAGCTTTAGGAGCTCCTACGAGCAGTACTTC
TRBD2,TRBJ2-3,TRBV28,15,.,CASSTTSELTDTQYF,TGTGCCAGCAGCACCACTAGCGAACTCACAGATACGCAGTATTTT
TRBD2,TRBJ2-1,TRBV3-1/TRBV3-2,15,.,CASSQGVAGAHEQFF,TGTGCCAGCAGCCAAGGGGTAGCGGGAGCCCATGAGCAGTTCTTC
TRBD2,TRBJ2-2,TRBV5-1,15,.,CASSLETSGTGELFF,TGCGCCAGCAGCTTGGAAACTAGCGGGACCGGGGAGCTGTTTTTT
.,TRBJ1-2,TRBV19,14,.,CASSMIGQNYGYTF,TGTGCCAGTAGTATGATAGGACAGAACTATGGCTACACCTTC
TRBD1,TRBJ2-7,TRBV5-7,16,.,CASSLGAGTDSYEQYF,TGTGCCAGCAGCTTGGGAGCCGGGACAGACTCCTACGAGCAGTACTTC
TRBD1,TRBJ1-5,TRBV19,15,.,CASSPTRQGSEPQHF,TGTGCCAGTAGTCCAACCAGACAGGGTAGTGAGCCCCAGCATTTT
TRBD2,TRBJ2-1,TRBV27,15,.,CASSFGGSNYNEQFF,TGTGCCAGCAGTTTCGGCGGGAGTAACTACAATGAGCAGTTCTTC
.,TRBJ1-6,TRBV9,15,once,CASSPPGTVDSPLHF,TGTGCCAGCAGCCCCCCCGGGACTGTCGATTCACCCCTCCACTTT
TRBD2,TRBJ2-2,TRBV4-1,17,.,CASSQPILAGGTGELFF,TGCGCCAGCAGCCAACCAATACTAGCGGGAGGAACCGGGGAGCTGTTTTTT
.,TRBJ1-4,TRBV12-3/TRBV12-4,13,few,CASSLASSEKLFF,TGTGCCAGCAGTTTGGCCTCTTCCGAAAAACTGTTTTTT
TRBD2,TRBJ2-2,TRBV19,15,.,CASSPGLAFTGELFF,TGTGCCAGTAGCCCGGGACTAGCGTTCACCGGGGAGCTGTTTTTT
TRBD1,TRBJ2-7,TRBV6-5,16,few,CASSYLGQGSSYEQYF,TGTGCCAGCAGTTACTTAGGACAGGGATCATCCTACGAGCAGTACTTC
TRBD2,TRBJ2-1,TRBV10-2,17,once,CASSEFYGGSSYNEQFF,TGCGCCAGCAGTGAGTTTTACGGGGGGAGCTCCTACAATGAGCAGTTCTTC
.,TRBJ2-1,TRBV9,18,.,CASSVEPGGPRSYNEQFF,TGTGCCAGCAGCGTAGAGCCCGGGGGGCCCCGATCCTACAATGAGCAGTTCTTC
TRBD1,TRBJ1-2,TRBV15,15,.,CATSGGGTGLRGYTF,TGTGCCACCAGCGGAGGTGGGACAGGTTTGCGGGGCTACACCTTC
.,TRBJ1-5,TRBV27,15,.,CASSLQGTNNQPQHF,TGTGCCAGCAGTCTCCAGGGGACAAACAATCAGCCCCAGCATTTT
.,TRBJ1-1,TRBV5-1,15,once,CASSILQGVSTEAFF,TGCGCCAGCAGCATTCTACAGGGAGTTTCCACTGAAGCTTTCTTT